A selection of T cell receptor beta chains follows, all from one sample in a study of blood T cell repertoires in COVID-19. Some clones are missing from TCRdb's copy, which holds only in-frame ones; the method was immunoSEQ multiplex PCR. The sample has about 180,000 clones; more than 80% are singletons. Source material: PBMCs or T cells enriched from blood (not recorded which). The source is a man in his forties who had recovered from COVID-19. Each CDR3 is given without its conserved first and last residue. The order of the fields is V gene, J gene, CDR3 protein.

v_gene: TRBV7-6; j_gene: TRBJ1-1; CDR3aa: ASSLGPPIRDRVMNTEAF
v_gene: TRBV11-2; j_gene: TRBJ2-3; CDR3aa: ASSLAGGGPSTDTQY
v_gene: TRBV6-2/TRBV6-3; j_gene: TRBJ1-5; CDR3aa: ASNPAQGYQPQH
v_gene: TRBV28; j_gene: TRBJ1-5; CDR3aa: ASSLLLRDSWREPQH
v_gene: TRBV13; j_gene: TRBJ1-5; CDR3aa: ASSLGRSQPQH
v_gene: TRBV2; j_gene: TRBJ1-1; CDR3aa: ASTLRQGGTEAF
v_gene: TRBV28; j_gene: TRBJ2-7; CDR3aa: ASSSQGARQLDEQY
v_gene: TRBV28; j_gene: TRBJ2-4; CDR3aa: ASSLLQGTSNLAKNIQY
v_gene: TRBV9; j_gene: TRBJ2-1; CDR3aa: ASSGLLAGGLNEQF
v_gene: TRBV19; j_gene: TRBJ1-1; CDR3aa: ASSTRTGGGFEAF
v_gene: TRBV19; j_gene: TRBJ2-7; CDR3aa: ASSDGTPVRSEQY
v_gene: TRBV10-3; j_gene: TRBJ2-5; CDR3aa: AIRQSTGVETQY
v_gene: TRBV5-1; j_gene: TRBJ2-2; CDR3aa: ASSLRVSGANTGELF
v_gene: TRBV4-1; j_gene: TRBJ1-2; CDR3aa: ASSQGDGDGYT
v_gene: TRBV19; j_gene: TRBJ2-3; CDR3aa: ASSGLGLSSTDTQY
v_gene: TRBV7-3; j_gene: TRBJ2-1; CDR3aa: ASSRHQQIDNEQF
v_gene: TRBV5-4; j_gene: TRBJ2-2; CDR3aa: ASSLKTAGELF
v_gene: TRBV29-1; j_gene: TRBJ1-1; CDR3aa: SILTEPLNEAF
v_gene: TRBV7-9; j_gene: TRBJ1-3; CDR3aa: ASSNTRTGFSGNTIY
v_gene: TRBV18; j_gene: TRBJ1-5; CDR3aa: ASSPGGGQPQH
v_gene: TRBV3-1/TRBV3-2; j_gene: TRBJ2-1; CDR3aa: ASSRDRVNEQF
v_gene: TRBV24-1; j_gene: TRBJ1-5; CDR3aa: ATSHKGNQPQH
v_gene: TRBV11-2; j_gene: TRBJ2-1; CDR3aa: ASSSIDSYNEQF
v_gene: TRBV7-9; j_gene: TRBJ2-7; CDR3aa: AIVGGAYEQY
v_gene: TRBV5-1; j_gene: TRBJ2-1; CDR3aa: ASSLTSGTGNYNEQF
v_gene: TRBV25-1; j_gene: TRBJ2-3; CDR3aa: ASSDPISTDTQY
v_gene: TRBV12-3/TRBV12-4; j_gene: TRBJ2-2; CDR3aa: ASGSGAGELF
v_gene: TRBV2; j_gene: TRBJ2-2; CDR3aa: ASRDYRKSNTGELF
v_gene: TRBV19; j_gene: TRBJ2-2; CDR3aa: AAGMGRHTGELF
v_gene: TRBV4-2; j_gene: TRBJ1-5; CDR3aa: ASSQDSAGNQPQH
v_gene: TRBV5-1; j_gene: TRBJ1-4; CDR3aa: ASSLHSTPPTNEKLF
v_gene: TRBV3-1/TRBV3-2; j_gene: TRBJ2-3; CDR3aa: ASSPRLAATDTQY
v_gene: TRBV2; j_gene: TRBJ1-5; CDR3aa: ASSLTGINQPQH
v_gene: TRBV29-1; j_gene: TRBJ1-1; CDR3aa: SERTGGAFNTEAF
v_gene: TRBV11-2; j_gene: TRBJ1-1; CDR3aa: ASSGGNRGYAF
v_gene: TRBV2; j_gene: TRBJ2-1; CDR3aa: ASSVGQGNEQF
v_gene: TRBV5-6; j_gene: TRBJ2-7; CDR3aa: ASSLVGRTGTYEQY
v_gene: TRBV14; j_gene: TRBJ1-2; CDR3aa: ASMGLSYGYT
v_gene: TRBV24-1; j_gene: TRBJ1-1; CDR3aa: ATRENPGGENMNTEAF
v_gene: TRBV30; j_gene: TRBJ1-1; CDR3aa: AWSVNHRTLPEAF
v_gene: TRBV6-5; j_gene: TRBJ2-1; CDR3aa: ASIGSRGNEQF
v_gene: TRBV5-3; j_gene: TRBJ1-6; CDR3aa: ARSGPVQDSYNSPLH
v_gene: TRBV24-1; j_gene: TRBJ2-1; CDR3aa: ATSDPSGIYNEQF
v_gene: TRBV28; j_gene: TRBJ2-5; CDR3aa: ASSPIGGAQY
v_gene: TRBV19; j_gene: TRBJ1-1; CDR3aa: ASARAGAGEAF
v_gene: TRBV3-1/TRBV3-2; j_gene: TRBJ1-2; CDR3aa: ASSQVLTANYGYT
v_gene: TRBV10-3; j_gene: TRBJ2-7; CDR3aa: AIGGGGTYEQY
v_gene: TRBV5-1; j_gene: TRBJ1-1; CDR3aa: ASKEQMNTEAF
v_gene: TRBV12-5; j_gene: TRBJ1-1; CDR3aa: ASGLYRVNTEAF
v_gene: TRBV2; j_gene: TRBJ2-7; CDR3aa: ASSEEMTAYEQY
v_gene: TRBV28; j_gene: TRBJ2-2; CDR3aa: ASKTLDRNTGELF
v_gene: TRBV30; j_gene: TRBJ1-1; CDR3aa: AWSETGRTEAF
v_gene: TRBV3-1/TRBV3-2; j_gene: TRBJ1-6; CDR3aa: ASSRPESPLH
v_gene: TRBV27; j_gene: TRBJ1-2; CDR3aa: ASRAGTGSLGYGYT
v_gene: TRBV29-1; j_gene: TRBJ2-7; CDR3aa: SVAGTGGYEQY
v_gene: TRBV9; j_gene: TRBJ1-1; CDR3aa: ASSVSGRVTEAF
v_gene: TRBV5-6; j_gene: TRBJ2-1; CDR3aa: ASSQAGPASHEQF
v_gene: TRBV24-1; j_gene: TRBJ1-2; CDR3aa: ATSDPGHSYGYT
v_gene: TRBV3-1/TRBV3-2; j_gene: TRBJ1-1; CDR3aa: ASSGQGEAF
v_gene: TRBV28; j_gene: TRBJ2-7; CDR3aa: ASALRAGAGEQY